Following are 2 T cell receptor beta chains from one sample sequenced in a study of cytomegalovirus exposure and HLA in healthy donors. The PCR ran on 60 Vbeta and 13 Jbeta primers. The assay was immunoSEQ multiplex PCR, and TCRdb's table has in-frame clones only and misses some. The sample shows 150,000 or so clones, just under 80% of them seen only once. Material for sequencing was PBMCs. All receptors derive from a man aged 30 to 39 in good health and CMV-seronegative.

This clone was recorded once. The chain combines TRBV5-1 with TRBJ2-5; 11 positions match TRBD1. This CDR3 region has 15 residues. Germline trimming cut 4 bases from V and 6 bases from J; bases unmatched to any gene: 8. Germline V lookup: CDR1 SGHRS, CDR2 YFSETQ. The CDR3 region has the DNA TGCGCCAGCAGCAATGGGACAGGGGGTCGAAAGACCCAGTACTTC. It codes for CASSNGTGGRKTQYF.

The chain links TRBV5-4 to TRBJ2-3, with 11 positions matching TRBD2. V lost 3 bases to trimming and J lost 2 bases; unmatched junction nucleotides: 5. The CDR3 is 16 residues long. The V gene's germline CDR1 is SGHNT and CDR2 YYREEE (reference sequence). As DNA, the CDR3 is TGTGCCAGCAGCTACCAACTAGCGGGGGACACAGATACGCAGTATTTT. The encoded protein is CASSYQLAGDTDTQYF.